The clone carrying this T cell receptor (beta chain) was seen a handful of times. Its antigen is not identified. These data originate in a study of T-cell memory formation after mild COVID-19. Study-wide background: TCR clusters were mostly donor specific.

Each CDR3 protein is one row after TCRdb ran MiXCR on the 5' RACE reads. The table lists some 300,000 distinct CDR3 sequences, 20% to 25% of them singletons. V was cut by 6 bases and J by 4 bases, with 4 bases left in between. The CDR3 has 11 amino acids. Germline assignment: CDR1 MDHEN and CDR2 SYDVKM. General study points: While clones contracting from day 15 to 85 were balanced between CD4 and CD8, later expanders leaned CD4+. Some clones that responded turned up in pre-infection memory, which suggests that cross-reactive memory joined in. Contracting CD4+ clones were located mainly in CM and EM, and CD8+ clones in EMRA.

The sequencing sample was made of PBMCs or a T cell subset sorted from them (not recorded which). The chain couples TRBV28 to TRBJ1-5; D gene uncertain. This TCR was recovered from a man aged 18 to 30 who had mild COVID-19 (a few samples of this study predate the infection). Cell type and time point are not known. The CDR3 protein is CASRRNQPQHF. CDR3 nucleotides: TGTGCCAGCAGGCGAAATCAGCCCCAGCATTTT.